The rows below give T cell receptor beta chains drawn from one sample of a study of blood T cell repertoires in COVID-19. Profiling relied on immunoSEQ multiplex PCR, and the TCRdb table lists in-frame clones only, not all of them. The table records about 240,000 clones, approximately 83% of them present only once. Sequenced material: PBMCs or T cells enriched from blood (not recorded which). The receptors were sampled from a woman in her 40s who had been exposed to COVID-19. CDR3s include the opening cysteine and the closing phenylalanine or tryptophan. Fields, in order: J gene, clone size, CDR3 length, D gene, V gene, CDR3 protein, CDR3 DNA. D genes are given only for firm matches. Clone size is given for some rows only: seen once, a few or many times, or a class if the clone is expanded.

TRBJ1-5	-	15	TRBD1	TRBV7-8	CASSRGDRASWPQHF	TGTGCCAGCAGCCGAGGGGACAGGGCGTCCTGGCCCCAGCATTTT
TRBJ2-7	-	15	TRBD2	TRBV7-2	CASSPLHSAGSEQYF	TGTGCCAGCAGTCCACTACACTCAGCGGGGTCTGAGCAGTACTTC
TRBJ1-1	-	11	-	TRBV5-4	CASSLGREAFF	TGTGCCAGCAGCTTGGGCAGGGAAGCTTTCTTT
TRBJ1-2	-	16	TRBD1	TRBV6-6	CASSYSSGQGLFGYTF	TGTGCCAGCAGTTACTCGTCCGGACAGGGGCTCTTTGGCTACACCTTC
TRBJ2-2	-	15	-	TRBV2	CASSEALAGTGELFF	TGTGCCAGCAGTGAAGCGCTGGCGGGCACCGGGGAGCTGTTTTTT
TRBJ2-7	-	14	-	TRBV6-5	CASSLRTKEGEQYF	TGTGCCAGCAGTTTAAGGACTAAAGAGGGCGAGCAGTACTTC
TRBJ2-5	-	15	-	TRBV6-5	CASSYVAGGAETQYF	TGTGCCAGCAGTTACGTGGCGGGCGGGGCGGAGACCCAGTACTTC
TRBJ2-3	-	18	TRBD2	TRBV7-2	CASSSRGASGGWTDTQYF	TGTGCCAGCAGCTCCCGTGGGGCTAGCGGGGGGTGGACAGATACGCAGTATTTT
TRBJ2-3	few	15	TRBD1	TRBV4-2	CASRSDRVGTDTQYF	TGTGCCAGCAGATCCGACAGGGTTGGTACAGATACGCAGTATTTT
TRBJ2-1	-	15	TRBD2	TRBV18	CASSRTSGDYNEQFF	TGTGCCAGCTCGAGAACTAGCGGGGATTACAATGAGCAGTTCTTC
TRBJ1-4	-	12	-	TRBV6-5	CASKRGGEKLFF	TGTGCCAGCAAGAGGGGGGGCGAAAAACTGTTTTTT
TRBJ1-1	-	18	TRBD1	TRBV7-3	CASSPGRQGAFHGTEAFF	TGTGCCAGCAGCCCCGGACGACAGGGGGCCTTCCACGGCACTGAAGCTTTCTTT
TRBJ1-1	-	17	-	TRBV7-2	CASSLYLGWEGSTEAFF	TGTGCCAGCAGCTTATATCTAGGGTGGGAGGGGAGCACTGAAGCTTTCTTT
TRBJ1-5	-	14	TRBD1	TRBV7-2	CASSDRTGDQPQHF	TGTGCCAGCAGTGACCGAACAGGGGATCAGCCCCAGCATTTT
TRBJ2-1	-	17	-	TRBV7-2	CASSLGSTGTLYNEQFF	TGTGCCAGCAGCTTAGGAAGCACCGGGACACTCTACAATGAGCAGTTCTTC
TRBJ1-2	-	14	-	TRBV21-1	CASSNRGLPTGYTF	TGTGCCAGCAGCAACAGGGGGCTTCCTACTGGCTACACCTTC
TRBJ1-5	once	12	-	TRBV6-2/TRBV6-3	CASSSSSQPQHF	TGTGCCAGCAGCTCCTCGAGCCAGCCCCAGCATTTT
TRBJ2-5	-	14	-	TRBV5-6	CASSLGLSQETQYF	TGTGCCAGCAGCTTGGGTCTCAGCCAAGAGACCCAGTACTTC
TRBJ1-5	-	17	TRBD1	TRBV7-2	CASSSLIDRDSNQPQHF	TGTGCCAGCAGCTCCCTAATTGATAGGGACAGTAATCAGCCCCAGCATTTT
TRBJ2-2	-	13	-	TRBV12-3/TRBV12-4	CASTTIAGGELFF	TGTGCCAGCACTACTATAGCCGGCGGGGAGCTGTTTTTT
TRBJ1-2	once	16	-	TRBV7-2	CASSPGTGGRLYGYTF	TGTGCCAGCAGCCCAGGGACGGGGGGAAGACTCTATGGCTACACCTTC
TRBJ1-2	few	15	-	TRBV9	CASSVDGQGSLGYTF	TGTGCCAGCAGCGTAGACGGGCAGGGGAGTCTTGGCTACACCTTC
TRBJ1-6	-	17	TRBD1	TRBV5-8	CASSLRRTGPRKSPLHF	TGTGCCAGCAGCTTGAGGAGGACAGGACCAAGGAAGTCACCCCTCCACTTT
TRBJ2-5	-	14	-	TRBV10-2	CASSEVAGQETQYF	TGCGCCAGCAGTGAGGTGGCGGGGCAAGAGACCCAGTACTTC
TRBJ1-5	-	15	TRBD1	TRBV19	CASRRTDRRDQPQHF	TGTGCCAGTAGACGGACGGACAGGCGTGATCAGCCCCAGCATTTT
TRBJ1-2	-	13	TRBD1	TRBV18	CASSGTANYGYTF	TGTGCCAGCTCCGGGACAGCTAACTATGGCTACACCTTC
TRBJ2-7	-	11	TRBD1	TRBV6-5	CASSMTGKQYF	TGTGCCAGCAGTATGACAGGGAAGCAGTACTTC
TRBJ1-2	-	12	-	TRBV6-2/TRBV6-3	CASSNQRYGYTF	TGTGCCAGCAGTAATCAGCGCTATGGCTACACCTTC
TRBJ2-3	-	14	TRBD2	TRBV28	CATGGGDSTDTQYF	TGTGCCACTGGTGGGGGGGATAGCACAGATACGCAGTATTTT
TRBJ1-1	-	13	-	TRBV19	CASSMSGSTEAFF	TGTGCCAGTAGTATGTCCGGGAGCACTGAAGCTTTCTTT
TRBJ1-2	few	13	-	TRBV4-2	CASSQGGNYGYTF	TGTGCCAGCAGCCAAGGAGGGAACTATGGCTACACCTTC
TRBJ1-1	-	14	-	TRBV4-2	CASSVPGENTEAFF	TGTGCCAGCAGCGTCCCGGGAGAGAACACTGAAGCTTTCTTT